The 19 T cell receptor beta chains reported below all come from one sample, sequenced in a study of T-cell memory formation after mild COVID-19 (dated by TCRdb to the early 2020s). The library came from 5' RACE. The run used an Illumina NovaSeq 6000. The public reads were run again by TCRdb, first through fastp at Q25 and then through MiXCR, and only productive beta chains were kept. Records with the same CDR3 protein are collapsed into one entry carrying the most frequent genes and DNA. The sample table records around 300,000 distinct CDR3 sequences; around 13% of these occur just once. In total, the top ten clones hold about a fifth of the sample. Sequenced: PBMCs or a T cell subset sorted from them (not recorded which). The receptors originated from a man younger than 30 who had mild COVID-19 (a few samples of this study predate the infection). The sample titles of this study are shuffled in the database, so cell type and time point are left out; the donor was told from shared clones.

The CDR3 nucleotides read TGTGCCAGCAGCTTAGTTGGAACCTCTCCGGGAGATACGCAGTATTTT. Translated: CASSLVGTSPGDTQYF. The rearrangement uses TRBV11-2 and TRBJ2-3; no firm D call. V was shortened by 1 base and J by 5 bases, with 16 bases between the two germline ends. Germline values: CDR1 SGHAT, CDR2 FQNNGV. The CDR3 sequence is 16 residues long.

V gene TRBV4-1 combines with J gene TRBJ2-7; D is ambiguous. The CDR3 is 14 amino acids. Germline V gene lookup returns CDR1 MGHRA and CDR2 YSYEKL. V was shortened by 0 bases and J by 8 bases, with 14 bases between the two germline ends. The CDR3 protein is CASSQDARAAKQYV. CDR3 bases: TGCGCCAGCAGCCAAGATGCCCGGGCGGCGAAGCAGTACGTC.

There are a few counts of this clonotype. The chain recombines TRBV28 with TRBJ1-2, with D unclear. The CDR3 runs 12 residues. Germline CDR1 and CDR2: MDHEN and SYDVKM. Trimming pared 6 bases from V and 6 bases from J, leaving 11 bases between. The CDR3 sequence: CASRSPGNGYTF. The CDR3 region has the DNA TGTGCCAGCAGGTCCCCTGGCAATGGCTACACCTTC.

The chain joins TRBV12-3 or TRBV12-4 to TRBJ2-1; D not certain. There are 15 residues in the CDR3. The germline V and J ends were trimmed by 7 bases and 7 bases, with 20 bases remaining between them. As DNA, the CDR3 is TGTGCCAGCATAAGCATCCAGACGATTTCGAATGAGCAGTTCTTC. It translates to CASISIQTISNEQFF.

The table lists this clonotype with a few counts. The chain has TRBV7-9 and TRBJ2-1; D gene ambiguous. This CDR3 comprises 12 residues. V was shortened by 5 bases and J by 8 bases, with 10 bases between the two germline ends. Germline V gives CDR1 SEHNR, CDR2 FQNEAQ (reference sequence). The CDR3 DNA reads TGTGCCAGCAGCCATGATGGCGATGAGCAGTTCTTC. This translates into CASSHDGDEQFF.

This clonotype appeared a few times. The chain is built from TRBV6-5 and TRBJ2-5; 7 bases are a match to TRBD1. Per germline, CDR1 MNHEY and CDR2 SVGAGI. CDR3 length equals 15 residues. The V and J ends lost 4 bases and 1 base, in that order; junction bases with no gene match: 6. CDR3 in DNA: TGTGCCAGCAGTTCCCTCGGGACAGCCCAAGAGACCCAGTACTTC. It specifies CASSSLGTAQETQYF.

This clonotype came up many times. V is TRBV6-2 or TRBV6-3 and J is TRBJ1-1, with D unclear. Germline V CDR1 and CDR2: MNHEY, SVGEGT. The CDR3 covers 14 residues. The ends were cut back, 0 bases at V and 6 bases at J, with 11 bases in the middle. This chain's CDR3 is CASSYSWGTSEAFF. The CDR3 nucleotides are TGTGCCAGCAGTTACTCGTGGGGAACATCTGAAGCTTTCTTT.

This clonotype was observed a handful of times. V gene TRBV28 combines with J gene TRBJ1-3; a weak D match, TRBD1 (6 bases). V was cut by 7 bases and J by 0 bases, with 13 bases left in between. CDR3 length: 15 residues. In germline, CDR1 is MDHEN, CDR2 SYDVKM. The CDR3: CASIHREPSGNTIYF. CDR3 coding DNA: TGTGCCAGCATACACAGGGAACCCTCTGGAAACACCATATATTTT.

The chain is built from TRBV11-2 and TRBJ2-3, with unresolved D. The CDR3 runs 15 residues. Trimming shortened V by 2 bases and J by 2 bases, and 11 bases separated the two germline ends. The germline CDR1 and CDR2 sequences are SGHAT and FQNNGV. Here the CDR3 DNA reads TGTGCCAGCAGCTTATTAGGCAGCTTCACAGATACGCAGTATTTT. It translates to CASSLLGSFTDTQYF.

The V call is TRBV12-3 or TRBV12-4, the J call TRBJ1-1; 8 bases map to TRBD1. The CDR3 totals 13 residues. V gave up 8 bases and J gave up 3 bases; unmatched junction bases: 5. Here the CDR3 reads CASGYRGDTEAFF. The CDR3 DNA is TGTGCCAGCGGGTACAGGGGGGACACTGAAGCTTTCTTT.

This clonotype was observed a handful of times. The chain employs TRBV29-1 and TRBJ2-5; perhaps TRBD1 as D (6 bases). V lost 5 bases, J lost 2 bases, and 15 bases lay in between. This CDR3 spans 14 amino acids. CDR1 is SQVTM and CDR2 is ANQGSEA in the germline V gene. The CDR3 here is CSVPQEDSQETQYF. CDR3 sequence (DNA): TGCAGCGTTCCCCAGGAGGACAGTCAAGAGACCCAGTACTTC.

CDR3 loop: CATSEQGYGYTF. In DNA form, the CDR3 reads TGTGCCACCAGTGAACAGGGCTATGGCTACACCTTC. This chain connects TRBV24-1 to TRBJ1-2, with D maybe TRBD1 (6 bases). CDR1 KGHDR and CDR2 SFDVKD come from the germline V gene. The ends were cut back, 4 bases at V and 4 bases at J, with 6 bases in the middle. The CDR3 is made up of 12 amino acids.

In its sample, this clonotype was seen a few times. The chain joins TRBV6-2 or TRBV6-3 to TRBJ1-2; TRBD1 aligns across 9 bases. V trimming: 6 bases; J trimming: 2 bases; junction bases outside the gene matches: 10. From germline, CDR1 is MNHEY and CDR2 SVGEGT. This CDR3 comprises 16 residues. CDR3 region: CASSAGQGPSNYGYTF. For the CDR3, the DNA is TGTGCCAGCAGCGCCGGACAGGGGCCTTCCAACTATGGCTACACCTTC.

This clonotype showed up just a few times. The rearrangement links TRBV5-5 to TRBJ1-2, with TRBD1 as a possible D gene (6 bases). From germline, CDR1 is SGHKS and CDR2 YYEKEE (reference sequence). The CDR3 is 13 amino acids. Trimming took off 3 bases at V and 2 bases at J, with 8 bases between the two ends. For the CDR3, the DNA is TGTGCCAGCAGCTGGCAGGGGAACTATGGCTACACCTTC. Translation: CASSWQGNYGYTF.

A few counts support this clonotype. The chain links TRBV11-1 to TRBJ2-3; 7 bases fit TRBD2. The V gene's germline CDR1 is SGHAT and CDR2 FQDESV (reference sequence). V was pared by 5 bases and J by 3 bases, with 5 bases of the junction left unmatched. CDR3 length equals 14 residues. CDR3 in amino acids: CASSRDYGTDTQYF. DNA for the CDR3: TGTGCCAGCAGCCGGGACTACGGTACAGATACGCAGTATTTT. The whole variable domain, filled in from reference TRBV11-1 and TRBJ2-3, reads EAEVAQSPRYKITEKSQAVAFWCDPISGHATLYWYRQILGQGPELLVQFQDESVVDDSQLPKDRFSAERLKGVDSTLKIQPAELGDSAMYLCASSRDYGTDTQYFGPGTRLTVL.

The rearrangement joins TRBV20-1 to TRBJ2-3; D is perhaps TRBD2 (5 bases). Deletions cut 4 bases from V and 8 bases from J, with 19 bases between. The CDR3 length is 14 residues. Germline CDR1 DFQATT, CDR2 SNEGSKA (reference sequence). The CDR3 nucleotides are TGCAGTGCTACAGCTCATTGGGAGCGGATTACGCAGTATTTT. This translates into CSATAHWERITQYF.

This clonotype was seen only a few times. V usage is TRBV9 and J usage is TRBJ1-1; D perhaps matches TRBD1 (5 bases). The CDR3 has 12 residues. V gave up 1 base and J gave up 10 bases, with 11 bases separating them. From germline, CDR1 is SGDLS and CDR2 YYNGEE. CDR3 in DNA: TGTGCCAGCAGCGTACTGGAGGGACCAGCTTTCTTT. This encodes CASSVLEGPAFF.

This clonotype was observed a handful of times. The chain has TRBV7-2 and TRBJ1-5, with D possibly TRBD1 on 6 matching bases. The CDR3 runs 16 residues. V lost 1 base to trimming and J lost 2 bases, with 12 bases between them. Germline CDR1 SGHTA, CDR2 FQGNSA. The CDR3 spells CASSLVGRGGNQPQHF. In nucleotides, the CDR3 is TGTGCCAGCAGCTTAGTTGGCAGGGGAGGCAATCAGCCCCAGCATTTT.

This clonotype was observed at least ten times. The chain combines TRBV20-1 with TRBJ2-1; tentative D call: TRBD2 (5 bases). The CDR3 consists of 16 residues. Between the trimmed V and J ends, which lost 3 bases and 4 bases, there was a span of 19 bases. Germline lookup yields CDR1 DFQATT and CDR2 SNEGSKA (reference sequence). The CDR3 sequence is CSASTPGSGNYNEQFF. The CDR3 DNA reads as TGCAGTGCTAGCACCCCGGGGAGCGGTAATTACAATGAGCAGTTCTTC.